The 3 T cell receptor beta chains reported below all come from one sample, sequenced in a study of T cell responses to AZD1222 COVID-19 vaccine. Data came from immunoSEQ multiplex PCR; TCRdb stores just in-frame clones and leaves some out. Here the sample spans about 130,000 clones, about nine tenths being singletons. Sequenced material: peripheral blood, taken 28 days after the second AZD1222 dose. The receptors originated from an adult who received the AZD1222 COVID-19 vaccine.

The chain carries TRBV9 and TRBJ1-1; 7 bases are shared with TRBD1. Trimming took 8 bases from V and 1 from J; bases not matched to a gene: 11. The CDR3 has 15 residues. Per germline, CDR1 SGDLS and CDR2 YYNGEE. The CDR3 here is CASSHRGDGNTEAFF. CDR3 DNA sequence: TGTGCCAGTAGCCACAGGGGAGACGGGAACACTGAAGCTTTCTTT. The whole variable domain, remainder taken from reference TRBV9 and TRBJ1-1, is DSGVTQTPKHLITATGQRVTLRCSPRSGDLSVYWYQQSLDQGLQFLIQYYNGEERAKGNILERFSAQQFPDLHSELNLSSLELGDSALYFCASSHRGDGNTEAFFGQGTRLTVV.

This rearrangement joins TRBV12-3 or TRBV12-4 to TRBJ1-5; possibly TRBD1 for D (5 bases). The CDR3 length is 13 residues. V lost 4 bases to trimming and J lost 4 bases, with 8 bases between them. This CDR3 is CASSSGLNQPQHF. The DNA of the CDR3 is TGTGCCAGCAGTTCGGGACTGAATCAGCCCCAGCATTTT.

The CDR3 sequence: CASRGQGEFGPNQPQHF. In DNA, the CDR3 is TGTGCCAGTAGGGGACAGGGGGAATTCGGGCCCAATCAGCCCCAGCATTTT. This sequence joins TRBV19 and TRBJ1-5; 11 bases are a match to TRBD1. This CDR3 comprises 17 residues. V was clipped by 6 bases and J by 3 bases; unmatched bases: 10. Germline V CDR1 and CDR2: LNHDA, SQIVND (reference sequence). The full variable domain, completed using reference TRBV19 and TRBJ1-5, is DGGITQSPKYLFRKEGQNVTLSCEQNLNHDAMYWYRQDPGQGLRLIYYSQIVNDFQKGDIAEGYSVSREKKESFPLTVTSAQKNPTAFYLCASRGQGEFGPNQPQHFGDGTRLSIL.